The source of this T cell receptor (beta chain) is a study of blood T cell repertoires in COVID-19. Overall study context: Sample material is recorded as cDNA or gDNA derived from T cells, B-cell-depleted T cells, or PBMCs.

The germline V gene encodes CDR1 ENHRY and CDR2 SYGVKD. Trimming removed 8 bases from V and 1 base from J; junction bases left unmatched: 3. The CDR3 is made up of 15 amino acids. Measured with immunoSEQ multiplex PCR; TCRdb has only the in-frame clones, and not every one. Seen here are 360,000 or so clones, about 90% observed once, and the top ten hold about 1.7%. Sequencing was performed on PBMCs or T cells enriched from blood (not recorded which). This clonotype was obtained from a woman aged 30 to 39 who had recovered from COVID-19. V is TRBV10-3 and J is TRBJ2-7; TRBD2 matches 15 bases. This CDR3 is CAIRGTSGGSYEQYF. The CDR3 DNA is TGTGCCATCCGAGGGACTAGCGGGGGGTCCTACGAGCAGTACTTC.